A selection of T cell receptor beta chains follows, all from one sample in a study of Ad26.COV2.S vaccination and SARS-CoV-2 variants. Profiling relied on immunoSEQ multiplex PCR, and the TCRdb table lists in-frame clones only, not all of them. The sample holds roughly 180,000 clones, roughly nine tenths seen once. The sequencing used peripheral blood, collected after recovery from COVID-19. These TCRs come from a human donor who had recovered from COVID-19. Both conserved end residues are part of each CDR3. D genes are given only for firm matches. For some rows the clone size is stated as once, few or many, or as a class when expanded; others skip it.

V,size,D,J,CDR3,DNA
TRBV12-5,-,-,TRBJ2-1,CASGLEHRNNEQFF,TGTGCTAGTGGTTTGGAGCACAGGAACAATGAGCAGTTCTTC
TRBV4-1,-,TRBD1,TRBJ2-1,CASSQGQGQYNEQFF,TGCGCCAGCAGCCAGGGACAGGGCCAATACAATGAGCAGTTCTTC
TRBV3-1/TRBV3-2,-,-,TRBJ2-2,CASSGNPNTGELFF,TGTGCCAGCAGCGGTAATCCGAACACCGGGGAGCTGTTTTTT
TRBV5-1,-,-,TRBJ2-7,CASSLSSDEQYF,TGCGCCAGCAGCTTGTCTAGTGACGAGCAGTACTTC
TRBV19,-,TRBD1,TRBJ2-7,CASSKGQGFYEQYF,TGTGCCAGTAGTAAGGGACAGGGTTTCTACGAGCAGTACTTC
TRBV4-1,few,TRBD1,TRBJ2-7,CASSQLAGTEEQYF,TGCGCCAGCAGCCAGCTAGCCGGGACAGAGGAGCAGTACTTC
TRBV9,-,-,TRBJ2-1,CASSESSYNEQFF,TGTGCCAGCAGCGAAAGCTCCTACAATGAGCAGTTCTTC
TRBV28,-,-,TRBJ2-3,CASSFEGGPDTDTQYF,TGTGCCAGCAGTTTCGAGGGGGGCCCGGACACAGATACGCAGTATTTT
TRBV2,-,-,TRBJ2-3,CASSAVGHTDTQYF,TGTGCCAGCAGTGCGGTGGGACACACAGATACGCAGTATTTT
TRBV19,-,-,TRBJ2-2,CASSIGQPGELFF,TGTGCCAGTAGTATTGGACAGCCCGGGGAGCTGTTTTTT
TRBV18,-,TRBD1,TRBJ1-1,CASSPDRGVAEAFF,TGTGCCAGCTCACCAGACAGGGGGGTCGCTGAAGCTTTCTTT
TRBV6-2/TRBV6-3,-,-,TRBJ2-7,CASSYMDDYYEQYF,TGTGCCAGCAGTTACATGGACGATTACTACGAGCAGTACTTC
TRBV25-1,few,TRBD1,TRBJ2-1,CASEVQGQGPMYNEQFF,TGTGCCAGCGAAGTGCAGGGACAGGGCCCCATGTACAATGAGCAGTTCTTC
TRBV28,-,-,TRBJ2-6,CASSFAGLYSGANVLTF,TGTGCCAGCAGTTTCGCAGGCCTATACTCTGGGGCCAACGTCCTGACTTTC